Below are 21 T cell receptor beta chains sequenced from a single sample in a study of CD8 T cells in ankylosing spondylitis. The antigens these receptors bind are not known. MiXCR, run by TCRdb on the 5' RACE reads, gives a single entry per CDR3 protein. The table records fewer than 550,000 distinct CDR3 sequences, roughly 5.3% of them present only once. Findings of the study overall: Within ankylosing spondylitis blood, a TCR beta motif made up of seven or eight highly homologous variants appeared to be characteristic.

Specimen: blood, either unsorted or a sorted T cell fraction (not recorded which). Source of these receptors: a male donor with ankylosing spondylitis.

The sample holds many counts of this clonotype. The rearrangement joins TRBV5-4 to TRBJ1-1; weak D call: TRBD1 (5 bases). V lost 4 bases, J lost 1 base, and 11 bases lay in between. Germline-derived CDR1 and CDR2 are SGHNT and YYREEE (reference sequence). CDR3 length equals 14 residues. The CDR3 region has the DNA TGTGCCAGCAGCCCCATGGGGGGGAACACTGAAGCTTTCTTT. Protein sequence: CASSPMGGNTEAFF. The full variable domain, with the rest looked up from reference TRBV5-4 and TRBJ1-1, is ETGVTQSPTHLIKTRGQQVTLRCSSQSGHNTVSWYQQALGQGPQFIFQYYREEENGRGNFPPRFSGLQFPNYSSELNVNALELDDSALYLCASSPMGGNTEAFFGQGTRLTVV.

In its sample, this clonotype was seen many times. The rearrangement joins TRBV10-3 to TRBJ2-2; TRBD1 matches at 7 bases. V dropped 8 bases and J dropped 6; count of bases not matched to a gene: 9. CDR1 is ENHRY and CDR2 is SYGVKD in the germline V gene. CDR3 length: 14 residues. CDR3 in DNA: TGTGCCATCCGACAGGGATTTCTCTCCGGGGAGCTGTTTTTT. Its translation is CAIRQGFLSGELFF.

The table lists this clonotype with many counts. V gene TRBV4-3 combines with J gene TRBJ1-5; D may be TRBD1 (6 bases). Between the trimmed V and J ends, which lost 3 bases and 7 bases, there was a span of 16 bases. The CDR3 covers 15 residues. The germline V gene encodes CDR1 LGHNA and CDR2 YSLEER. The CDR3 reads CASSQDRSLRQPQHF. CDR3 DNA sequence: TGCGCCAGCAGCCAGGACAGAAGCCTCAGGCAGCCCCAGCATTTT.

This clonotype was observed many times. The V call is TRBV20-1, the J call TRBJ1-5; unclear D gene. Germline V gene sequence: CDR1 DFQATT, CDR2 SNEGSKA (reference sequence). Between the trimmed V and J ends, which lost 5 bases and 2 bases, there was a span of 7 bases. The CDR3 runs 12 residues. CDR3 sequence (DNA): TGCAGTGCTCTAGACGGCAATCAGCCCCAGCATTTT. Amino acids: CSALDGNQPQHF.

Regarding this clonotype: A much larger clone lies a single base off, so this may be a read error. The chain has TRBV29-1 and TRBJ2-5; D tentatively reads TRBD1 or TRBD2 (5 bases each). The CDR3 loop spans 16 amino acids. The germline CDR1 and CDR2 sequences are SQVTM and ANQGSEA. V was trimmed by 5 bases and J by 7 bases, leaving 26 bases between them. The CDR3 DNA reads TGCAGCGTTACCTTCATCTCCAGGGATCCCGGGGTGACCCAGTACTTC. Translated: CSVTFISRDPGVTQYF.

This clonotype was observed many times. The J gene is TRBJ1-1, the V gene TRBV28, with a weak D call TRBD1 (6 bases). Germline V gives CDR1 MDHEN, CDR2 SYDVKM. Trimming stripped 2 bases from V and 5 bases from J, with 15 bases between. CDR3 size: 15 residues. This CDR3 reads CASSLVGGAGTEAFF. Written as DNA, the CDR3 is TGTGCCAGCAGTTTAGTGGGGGGCGCGGGGACTGAAGCTTTCTTT.

This clonotype showed up many times. The chain links TRBV29-1 to TRBJ2-7, with 8 bases aligning to TRBD1. Germline lookup yields CDR1 SQVTM and CDR2 ANQGSEA. V was pared by 7 bases and J by 3 bases, with 14 bases of the junction left unmatched. CDR3 length: 15 amino acids. CDR3 region: CSARTGTGNFYEQYF. The CDR3, as DNA: TGCAGCGCAAGAACCGGGACAGGAAATTTCTACGAGCAGTACTTC.

This clonotype was recorded at least ten times. The V call is TRBV11-2, the J call TRBJ1-4; 7 bases align to TRBD1. Germline values: CDR1 SGHAT, CDR2 FQNNGV. The CDR3 has 15 residues. V was clipped by 4 bases and J by 4 bases; unmatched bases: 6. Here the CDR3 reads CASSYGTVSNEKLFF. CDR3 coding DNA: TGTGCCAGCAGCTATGGGACAGTCAGTAATGAAAAACTGTTTTTT.

This clonotype was recorded at least ten times. The chain carries TRBV6-5 and TRBJ2-7, with D tentatively TRBD1 or TRBD2 (5 bases each). The germline V and J ends were trimmed by 4 bases and 5 bases, with 12 bases remaining between them. CDR1 and CDR2 (germline): MNHEY, SVGAGI. The CDR3 is 13 amino acids. The CDR3: CASSLRVGHEQYF. As DNA, the CDR3 is TGTGCCAGCAGTTTGAGGGTGGGGCACGAGCAGTACTTC.

This clonotype was counted at least ten times. The chain is built from TRBV6-5 and TRBJ1-2, with TRBD1 matching over 7 bases. The CDR3 runs to 15 residues. Germline V CDR1 and CDR2: MNHEY, SVGAGI. Germline trimming cut 4 bases from V and 6 bases from J; bases unmatched to any gene: 11. This CDR3 is CASSSLGQTPDGYTF. CDR3 sequence (DNA): TGTGCCAGCAGTTCCCTGGGACAGACTCCCGATGGCTACACCTTC.

The chain carries TRBV6-5 and TRBJ1-2, with 8 positions matching TRBD1. The V gene end was trimmed by 2 bases and the J gene end by 3 bases; junction bases not matched to a gene: 2. CDR1 MNHEY and CDR2 SVGAGI come from the germline V gene. The CDR3 is made up of 14 amino acids. The DNA for the CDR3 is TGTGCCAGCAGTTACACGACAGGGGACTATGGCTACACCTTC. The encoded protein is CASSYTTGDYGYTF.

This clonotype was seen at least ten times. Mismatch with germline at one junction end may stem from a read error. The rearrangement joins TRBV5-1 to TRBJ2-2; possible D gene TRBD1, 5 bases. Germline V gene data show CDR1 as SGHRS and CDR2 as YFSETQ. The CDR3 is 15 residues long. CDR3 protein: CASSLGAANTGELFF. CDR3 bases: TGTGCCAGCAGCTTAGGGGCAGCGAACACCGGGGAGCTGTTTTTT.

The table lists this clonotype with many counts. The chain carries TRBV4-3 and TRBJ1-6; D not resolved. CDR3 length: 14 residues. CDR1 is LGHNA, CDR2 YSLEER, per germline. With 4 bases removed from V and 7 bases from J, the gap between germline ends came to 11 bases. The DNA of the CDR3 is TGCGCCAGCAGCCCCACCTTTCAGAATTCACCCCTCCACTTT. Residues: CASSPTFQNSPLHF.

This clonotype was seen ten or more times. The V and J genes are TRBV20-1 and TRBJ1-5, with D possibly being TRBD1 (5 bases). CDR1 is DFQATT and CDR2 is SNEGSKA in the germline V gene (reference sequence). V lost 2 bases and J 5 bases, leaving 10 bases between the germline ends. The CDR3 consists of 13 residues. CDR3 region: CSARRGGDQPQHF. The CDR3 region has the DNA TGCAGTGCTAGAAGGGGCGGTGATCAGCCCCAGCATTTT.

This clonotype was counted ten times or more. The chain couples TRBV11-2 to TRBJ1-1; D is uncertain. The V gene lost 4 bases and the J gene lost 8 bases, with 11 bases spanning the gap. The length of the CDR3 is 12 residues. Germline-derived CDR1 and CDR2 are SGHAT and FQNNGV. The CDR3 coding sequence is TGTGCCAGCAGCTCCCCGTCTACGGAAGCTTTCTTT. Translation: CASSSPSTEAFF.

This clonotype was counted at least ten times. The gene calls are TRBV20-1 and TRBJ2-1; a possible D gene is TRBD1 (6 bases). The germline CDR1 and CDR2 sequences are DFQATT and SNEGSKA (reference sequence). Trimming cost V 5 bases and J 4 bases, with 15 bases left between them. This CDR3 comprises 14 residues. The CDR3 here is CSALGDTFYNEQFF. The CDR3 DNA reads TGCAGTGCTCTGGGGGACACCTTTTACAATGAGCAGTTCTTC.

This clonotype has at least ten counts. The chain links TRBV7-3 to TRBJ2-1; D remains unclear. V was pared by 0 bases and J by 9 bases, with 9 bases between. The CDR3 is 13 amino acids. Germline CDR1 is SGHTA and CDR2 is FQGTGA. The CDR3 loop reads CASSLTRPTEQFF. CDR3 bases: TGTGCCAGCAGCTTAACCCGCCCGACTGAGCAGTTCTTC.

Ten or more counts support this clonotype. CDR3 DNA: TGTGCCAGCAGTCCCATCGGACAGCCCTACGAGCAGTACTTC. This encodes CASSPIGQPYEQYF. The J gene is TRBJ2-7, the V gene TRBV6-1, with a possible D match to TRBD1 (6 bases). The CDR3 loop spans 14 amino acids. Germline CDR1 MNHNS, CDR2 SASEGT. V dropped 5 bases and J dropped 2 bases, with 13 bases sitting between them.

In this sample, this clonotype turned up many times. The chain couples TRBV7-2 to TRBJ2-5; 8 bases are a match to TRBD1. V dropped 8 bases and J dropped 5; count of bases not matched to a gene: 4. This CDR3 spans 12 amino acids. Germline V CDR1 and CDR2: SGHTA, FQGNSA. CDR3 DNA: TGTGCCAGCGGACAGGGTTGGGAGACCCAGTACTTC. Protein sequence: CASGQGWETQYF. The variable domain in full, with the rest retrieved from reference TRBV7-2 and TRBJ2-5, is GAGVSQSPSNKVTEKGKDVELRCDPISGHTALYWYRQSLGQGLEFLIYFQGNSAPDKSGLPSDRFSAERTGGSVSTLTIQRTQQEDSAVYLCASGQGWETQYFGPGTRLLVL.

This clonotype was found many times. The chain joins TRBV4-2 to TRBJ2-7; D may be TRBD1 or TRBD2 (5 bases each). There are 13 residues in the CDR3. Germline-derived CDR1 and CDR2 are LGHNA and YNFKEQ. V gave up 2 bases and J gave up 5 bases, with 10 bases separating them. CDR3 residues: CASSQRGRNEQYF. CDR3 in DNA: TGTGCCAGCAGCCAACGGGGACGGAACGAGCAGTACTTC.

Details on this clonotype: A junction end diverges from the germline sequence, so it may reflect a read error. The CDR3 spells CAISPGRRNEQFF. Written as DNA, the CDR3 is TGTGCCATCAGCCCCGGGCGCCGCAACGAGCAGTTCTTC. The chain is built from TRBV5-8 and TRBJ2-1; D ambiguous. Germline loops: CDR1 SGHTS, CDR2 YDEGEE. The CDR3 totals 13 residues.